A selection of T cell receptor beta chains follows, all from one sample in a study of shared clonotypes between healthy human individuals. Repertoires were generated with immunoSEQ multiplex PCR, while TCRdb's copy carries only in-frame clones and drops some. The profile shows approximately 980,000 clones, over 60% of them singletons. Sequences were obtained from memory CD4+ T cells sorted from blood. These TCRs come from a man between 18 and 35 years old in good health. Each CDR3 is given with its conserved first and last residue. A D gene is named only where the DNA matches it firmly. Not all rows give a size; the values are once, few, many and, for expanded clones, a class.

>NA|NA|TRBJ1-6|TRBV5-1
TGCGCCAGCAGCTTTGGCCCTGAGGCAGGGGATAATTCACCCCTCCACTTT
CASSFGPEAGDNSPLHF
>NA|NA|TRBJ2-1|TRBV6-5
TGTGCCAGCAGTTCCGGACAGATCTTCTCCTACAATGAGCAGTTCTTC
CASSSGQIFSYNEQFF
>NA|NA|TRBJ1-2|TRBV25-1
TGTGCCAGCAAGGGGTGGGTTGATGGCTACACCTTC
CASKGWVDGYTF
>NA|NA|TRBJ1-5|TRBV6-1
TGTGCCAGCAGTCCCCAAGGGGGAGAGCCCCAGCATTTT
CASSPQGGEPQHF
>NA|NA|TRBJ2-1|TRBV7-9
TGTGCCAGCAGCTCAATCACCGGGAGCTACAATGAGCAGTTCTTC
CASSSITGSYNEQFF
>NA|NA|TRBJ2-3|TRBV28
TGTGCCAGCAGTTCGGTTGGATGGGTTGCCGGCCCAGATACGCAGTATTTT
CASSSVGWVAGPDTQYF
>TRBD2|NA|TRBJ2-3|TRBV13
TGTGCCAGCAGCTGGAACCCGGGACTAGCGGGGGGGAGGAAAGATACGCAGTATTTT
CASSWNPGLAGGRKDTQYF
>NA|few|TRBJ1-5|TRBV6-6
TGTGCCAGCAGTCCCCGGCCGGAGCAGCCCCAGCATTTT
CASSPRPEQPQHF
>TRBD1|NA|TRBJ1-1|TRBV5-6
TGTGCCAGCAGCTTGGCAGGGGGCTTGAACACTGAAGCTTTCTTT
CASSLAGGLNTEAFF
>NA|few|TRBJ2-7|TRBV10-3
TGTGCCGCTCACAGCGGGCAGGGGATGTACGAGCAGTACTTC
CAAHSGQGMYEQYF
>TRBD2|NA|TRBJ2-7|TRBV11-1
TGTGCCAGCAGCCTCGGGACTAGCGGGGCCTCCTACGAGCAGTACTTC
CASSLGTSGASYEQYF
>TRBD1|NA|TRBJ1-5|TRBV6-1
TGTGCCAGCAGGCGGGACAGGACTAGCAATCAGCCCCAGCATTTT
CASRRDRTSNQPQHF
>NA|NA|TRBJ2-5|TRBV27
TGTGCCAGCAGTTTAGGGGAGACCCAGTACTTC
CASSLGETQYF
>NA|NA|TRBJ1-1|TRBV11-1
TGTGCCAGCAGCTTGGATGTGTCCACTGAAGCTTTCTTT
CASSLDVSTEAFF
>NA|few|TRBJ1-1|TRBV5-1
TGCGCCAGCAGCTTGGTGGGCAGTTTGAACACTGAAGCTTTCTTT
CASSLVGSLNTEAFF
>NA|few|TRBJ1-4|TRBV5-4
TGTGCCAGCAGCTTGAGGACAGACAATGAAAAACTGTTTTTT
CASSLRTDNEKLFF
>NA|many|TRBJ1-1|TRBV5-6
TGTGCCAGCAGCTCCCCTCGGGAGGGGGGAACTGAAGCTTTCTTT
CASSSPREGGTEAFF
>NA|NA|TRBJ1-6|TRBV28
TGTGCCAGCAGTCTCAAAGGGGTCGGGGCCAAGGGTTCACCCCTCCACTTT
CASSLKGVGAKGSPLHF
>TRBD2|NA|TRBJ2-3|TRBV19
TGTGCCAGTAGTTTCCGGACTAGCGGGAGGGCAGATACGCAGTATTTT
CASSFRTSGRADTQYF
>NA|NA|TRBJ1-6|TRBV4-1
TGCGCCAGCAGCCAAGAAAGTCGGGCAGCAAGCTATAATTCACCCCTCCACTTT
CASSQESRAASYNSPLHF
>NA|NA|TRBJ1-2|TRBV27
TGTGCCAGCAGTTTAGGCGGGACTGCTAACTATGGCTACACCTTC
CASSLGGTANYGYTF
>NA|NA|TRBJ2-2|TRBV30
TGTGCCTGGAACCGACAGACAAACACCGGGGAGCTGTTTTTT
CAWNRQTNTGELFF
>NA|NA|TRBJ2-3|TRBV29-1
TGCAGCGTCATTTGGGGCCGCACAGATACGCAGTATTTT
CSVIWGRTDTQYF
>TRBD1|NA|TRBJ1-1|TRBV29-1
TGCAGCGTCTGGGACAGGGGGAACACTGAAGCTTTCTTT
CSVWDRGNTEAFF
>TRBD1|NA|TRBJ2-2|TRBV5-1
TGCGCCAGCAGCTTACAGGGGGCCTCAGTAGCCGGGGAGCTGTTTTTT
CASSLQGASVAGELFF
>TRBD2|NA|TRBJ2-2|TRBV29-1
TGCAGCGTTGCAGCGGGGGGGAACACCGGGGAGCTGTTTTTT
CSVAAGGNTGELFF
>TRBD1|NA|TRBJ2-6|TRBV15
TGTGCCACCAGCAGAGGACAGGGATCTGGGGCCAACGTCCTGACTTTC
CATSRGQGSGANVLTF
>NA|few|TRBJ1-2|TRBV28
TGTGCCAGCAGGACCAGTATCGATAACTATGGCTACACCTTC
CASRTSIDNYGYTF
>TRBD2|few|TRBJ2-7|TRBV7-2
TGTGCCAGCAGCCCCATTACTAGCGGGCGGTTTACCTACGAGCAGTACTTC
CASSPITSGRFTYEQYF
>NA|NA|TRBJ1-1|TRBV6-6
TGTGCCAGCAGCCTCTCCGACGGAAACACTGAAGCTTTCTTT
CASSLSDGNTEAFF
>NA|NA|TRBJ1-6|TRBV9
TGTGCCAGCAGCTCAACAGCCTACAGGGATTCACCCCTCCACTTT
CASSSTAYRDSPLHF
>NA|NA|TRBJ2-3|TRBV7-2
TGTGCCAGCAGCTTACCTACGGATACGCAGTATTTT
CASSLPTDTQYF
>NA|NA|TRBJ1-3|TRBV5-1
TGCGCCAGCAGCTTTACGGGGGAGAGTGGAAACACCATATATTTT
CASSFTGESGNTIYF
>NA|NA|TRBJ2-5|TRBV5-1
TGCGCCAGCAGAGGGACGGGGTTGGAGACCCAGTACTTC
CASRGTGLETQYF
>NA|NA|TRBJ1-5|TRBV6-1
TGTGCCAGCAGGGACACCCAGAATCAGCCCCAGCATTTT
CASRDTQNQPQHF
>TRBD2|NA|TRBJ2-2|TRBV9
TGTGCCAGCAGCGTAGCCCTTACTAGCGGGGGAGCCGGGGAGCTGTTTTTT
CASSVALTSGGAGELFF
>NA|once|TRBJ2-3|TRBV29-1
TGCAGCGCCAGTCCGACCACAGATACGCAGTATTTT
CSASPTTDTQYF
>TRBD1|NA|TRBJ1-1|TRBV28
TGTGCCAGCAGTACGCAGGGGGGGTCGACTGAAGCTTTCTTT
CASSTQGGSTEAFF
>TRBD1|NA|TRBJ2-7|TRBV27
TGTGCCAGCAGTTTGACCTCCGGGACAGGGGTCTATAAGCAGTACTTC
CASSLTSGTGVYKQYF
>NA|NA|TRBJ1-2|TRBV5-4
TGTGCCAGCAGTCGACCAGGAGCTAACTATGGCTACACCTTC
CASSRPGANYGYTF
>NA|NA|TRBJ2-2|TRBV11-2
TGTGCCAGCAGCCCCCGGCCCGCCGGGGAGCTGTTTTTT
CASSPRPAGELFF
>NA|NA|TRBJ1-2|TRBV18
TGTGCCAGCTCACTCCCCCAATCTTATTATGGCTACACCTTC
CASSLPQSYYGYTF
>NA|NA|TRBJ1-5|TRBV28
TGTGCCAGCAGCCTTGAGGGGTGGCGACAGCCCCAGCATTTT
CASSLEGWRQPQHF
>TRBD2|NA|TRBJ2-1|TRBV5-1
TGCGCCAGCAGCTCCGGGACTACGATTAGGAATGAGCAGTTCTTC
CASSSGTTIRNEQFF
>NA|NA|TRBJ1-4|TRBV6-1
TGTGCCAGCAGTGAAGCGCGGGGCCAGGGTGAAAAACTGTTTTTT
CASSEARGQGEKLFF
>TRBD2|NA|TRBJ2-4|TRBV28
TGTGCCAGCAGTTCAGGACTAGCTTTTCGGTACTTC
CASSSGLAFRYF
>TRBD2|NA|TRBJ2-1|TRBV5-4
TGTGCCAGCAGCTTGGGACTAGCGGGATTTGAGCAGTTCTTC
CASSLGLAGFEQFF
>TRBD2|NA|TRBJ2-7|TRBV6-1
TGTGCCAGCAGTGAACCACCCAATTGGACTAGCGGGGTTTACGAGCAGTACTTC
CASSEPPNWTSGVYEQYF
>NA|once|TRBJ2-7|TRBV5-6
TGTGCCAGCAGAAGGGCAGGGCGTAGCTACGAGCAGTACTTC
CASRRAGRSYEQYF